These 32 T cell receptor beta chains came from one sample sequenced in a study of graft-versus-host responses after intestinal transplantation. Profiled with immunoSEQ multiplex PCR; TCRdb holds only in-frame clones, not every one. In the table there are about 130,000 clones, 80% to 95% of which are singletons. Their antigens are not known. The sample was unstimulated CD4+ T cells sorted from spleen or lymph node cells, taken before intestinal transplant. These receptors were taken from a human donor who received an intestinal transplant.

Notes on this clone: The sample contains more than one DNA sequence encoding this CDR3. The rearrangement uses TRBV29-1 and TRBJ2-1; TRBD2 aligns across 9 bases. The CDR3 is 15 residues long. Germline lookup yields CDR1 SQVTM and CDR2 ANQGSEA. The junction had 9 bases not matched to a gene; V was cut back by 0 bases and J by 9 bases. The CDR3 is CSVEEGLAGGGEQFF. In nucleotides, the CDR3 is TGCAGCGTTGAAGAGGGACTAGCAGGAGGCGGTGAGCAGTTCTTC.

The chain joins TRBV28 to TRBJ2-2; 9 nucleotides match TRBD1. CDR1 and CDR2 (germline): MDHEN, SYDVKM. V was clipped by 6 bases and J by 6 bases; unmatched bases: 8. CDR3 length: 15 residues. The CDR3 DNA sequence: TGTGCCAGCAGATTGGGACAGGGATTCCCCGGGGAGCTGTTTTTT. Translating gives CASRLGQGFPGELFF. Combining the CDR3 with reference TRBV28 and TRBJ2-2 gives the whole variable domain DVKVTQSSRYLVKRTGEKVFLECVQDMDHENMFWYRQDPGLGLRLIYFSYDVKMKEKGDIPEGYSVSREKKERFSLILESASTNQTSMYLCASRLGQGFPGELFFGEGSRLTVL.

Here the CDR3 reads CASSLGVAGGAYEQYF. CDR3 nucleotides: TGCGCCAGCAGCTTGGGGGTAGCGGGAGGTGCCTACGAGCAGTACTTC. V and J are TRBV5-1 and TRBJ2-5; 10 bases fit TRBD2. The J call may be faulty, since TRBJ2-7 better matches the DNA end. The CDR3 runs 16 residues. Germline loops: CDR1 SGHRS, CDR2 YFSETQ.

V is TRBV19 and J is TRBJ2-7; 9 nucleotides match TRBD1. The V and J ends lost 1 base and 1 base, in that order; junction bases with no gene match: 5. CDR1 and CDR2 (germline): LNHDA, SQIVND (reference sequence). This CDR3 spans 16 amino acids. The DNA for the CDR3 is TGTGCCAGTAGTATAGGGGGACAGGGCGCTTCCTACGAGCAGTACTTC. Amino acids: CASSIGGQGASYEQYF.

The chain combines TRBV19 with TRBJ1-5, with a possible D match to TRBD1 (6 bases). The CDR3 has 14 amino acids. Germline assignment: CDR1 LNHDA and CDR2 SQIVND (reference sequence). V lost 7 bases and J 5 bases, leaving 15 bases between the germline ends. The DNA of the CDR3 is TGTGCCAGTACCCTACAGGGAGCTTATCAGCCCCAGCATTTT. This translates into CASTLQGAYQPQHF.

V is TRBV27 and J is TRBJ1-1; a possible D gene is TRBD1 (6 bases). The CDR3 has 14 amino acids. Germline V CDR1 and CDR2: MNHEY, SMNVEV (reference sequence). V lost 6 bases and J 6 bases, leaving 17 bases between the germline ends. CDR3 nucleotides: TGTGCCAGCAGCACATCAATCAGGGGCCCTGAAGCTTTCTTT. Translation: CASSTSIRGPEAFF.

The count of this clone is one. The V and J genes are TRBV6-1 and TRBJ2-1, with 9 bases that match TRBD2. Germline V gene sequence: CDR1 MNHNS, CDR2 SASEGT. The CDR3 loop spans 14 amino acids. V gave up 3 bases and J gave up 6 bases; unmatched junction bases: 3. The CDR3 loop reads CASSDPTSGNEQFF. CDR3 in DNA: TGTGCCAGCAGTGACCCGACTAGCGGCAATGAGCAGTTCTTC.

The CDR3 nucleotides read TGCGCCAGCAGATTCTCAGGGTTCGCAGATACGCAGTATTTT. It codes for CASRFSGFADTQYF. The chain recombines TRBV5-1 with TRBJ2-3; perhaps TRBD1 as D (5 bases). V was shortened by 5 bases and J by 4 bases, with 14 bases between the two germline ends. This CDR3 is built from 14 residues. In germline, CDR1 is SGHRS, CDR2 YFSETQ.

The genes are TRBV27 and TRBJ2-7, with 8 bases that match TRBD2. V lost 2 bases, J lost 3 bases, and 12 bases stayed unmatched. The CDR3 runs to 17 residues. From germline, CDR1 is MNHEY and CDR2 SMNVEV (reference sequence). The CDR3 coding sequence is TGTGCCAGCAGTTTAAGGGCAGCGGGGGCTAGCGGCTACGAGCAGTACTTC. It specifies CASSLRAAGASGYEQYF.

The CDR3 region has the DNA TGTGCTAGTGGTTTGGGACCCTCTCGACTAGCGCCGTACAATGAGCAGTTCTTC. Protein sequence: CASGLGPSRLAPYNEQFF. The genes are TRBV12-5 and TRBJ2-1, with 8 bases that match TRBD2. V gave up 1 base and J gave up 4 bases; unmatched junction bases: 12. The CDR3 spans 18 residues. The germline gives CDR1 LGHNT, CDR2 FRNRAP.

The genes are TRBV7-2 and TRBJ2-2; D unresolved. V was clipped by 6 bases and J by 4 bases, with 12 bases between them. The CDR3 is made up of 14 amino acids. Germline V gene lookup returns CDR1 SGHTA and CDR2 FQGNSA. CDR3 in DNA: TGTGCCAGCAGTGAGGCCCCGGGCACCGGGGAGCTGTTTTTT. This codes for CASSEAPGTGELFF.

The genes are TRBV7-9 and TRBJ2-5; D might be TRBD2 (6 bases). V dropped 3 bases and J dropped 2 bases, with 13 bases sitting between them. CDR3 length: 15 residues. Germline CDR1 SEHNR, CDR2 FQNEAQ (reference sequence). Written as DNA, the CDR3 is TGTGCCAGCAGCTTGATGGCCGGGGGACAAGAGACCCAGTACTTC. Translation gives CASSLMAGGQETQYF.

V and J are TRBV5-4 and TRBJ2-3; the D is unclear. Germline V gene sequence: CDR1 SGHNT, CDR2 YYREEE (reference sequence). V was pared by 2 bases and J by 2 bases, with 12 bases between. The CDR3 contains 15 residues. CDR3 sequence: CASSFRALLTDTQYF. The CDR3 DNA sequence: TGTGCCAGCAGCTTCCGGGCCCTACTCACAGATACGCAGTATTTT.

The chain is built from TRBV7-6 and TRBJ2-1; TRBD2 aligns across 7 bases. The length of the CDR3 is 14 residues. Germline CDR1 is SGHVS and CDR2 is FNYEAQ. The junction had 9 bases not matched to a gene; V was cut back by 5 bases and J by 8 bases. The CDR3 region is CASSTRRGVDEQFF. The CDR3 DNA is TGTGCCAGCAGCACCCGCCGGGGGGTGGATGAGCAGTTCTTC.

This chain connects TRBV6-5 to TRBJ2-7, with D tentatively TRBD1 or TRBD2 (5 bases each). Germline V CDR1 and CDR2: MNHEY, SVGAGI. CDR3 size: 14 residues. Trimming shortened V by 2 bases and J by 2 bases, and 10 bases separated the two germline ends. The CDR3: CASSYEGPTYEQYF. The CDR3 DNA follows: TGTGCCAGCAGTTACGAGGGGCCCACCTACGAGCAGTACTTC.

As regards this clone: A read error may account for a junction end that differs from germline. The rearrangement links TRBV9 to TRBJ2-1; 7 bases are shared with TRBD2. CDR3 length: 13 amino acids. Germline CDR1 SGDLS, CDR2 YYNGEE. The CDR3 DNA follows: TGTGCCAGCAGGGTAGGACTAGGGGTTGAGCAGTTCTTC. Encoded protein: CASRVGLGVEQFF.

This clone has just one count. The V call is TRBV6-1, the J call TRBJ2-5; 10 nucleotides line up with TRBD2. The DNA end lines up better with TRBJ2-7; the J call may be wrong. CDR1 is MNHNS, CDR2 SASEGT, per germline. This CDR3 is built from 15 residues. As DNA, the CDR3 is TGTGCCAGCAGTGAGTTAAGCGGGAGGGCCTACGAGCAGTACTTC. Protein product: CASSELSGRAYEQYF.

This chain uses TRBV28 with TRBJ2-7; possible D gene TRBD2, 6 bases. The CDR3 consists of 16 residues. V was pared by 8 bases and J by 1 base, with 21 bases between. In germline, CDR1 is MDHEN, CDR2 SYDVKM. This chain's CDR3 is CASRLEGRESSYEQYF. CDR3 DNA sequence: TGTGCCAGCCGCCTTGAGGGGCGGGAAAGTTCCTACGAGCAGTACTTC.

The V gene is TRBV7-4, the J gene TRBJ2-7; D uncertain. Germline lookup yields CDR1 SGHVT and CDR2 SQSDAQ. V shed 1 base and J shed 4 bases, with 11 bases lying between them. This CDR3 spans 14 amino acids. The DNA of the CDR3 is TGTGCCAGCAGCTTAGTTGGCAATTATTACGAGCAGTACTTC. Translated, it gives CASSLVGNYYEQYF.

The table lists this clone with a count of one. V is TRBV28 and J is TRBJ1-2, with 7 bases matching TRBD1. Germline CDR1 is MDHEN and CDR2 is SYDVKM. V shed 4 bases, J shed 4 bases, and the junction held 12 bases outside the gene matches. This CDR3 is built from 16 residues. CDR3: CASSSSSTGPSYGYTF. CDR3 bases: TGTGCCAGCAGTTCCTCCTCGACAGGGCCCTCCTATGGCTACACCTTC.

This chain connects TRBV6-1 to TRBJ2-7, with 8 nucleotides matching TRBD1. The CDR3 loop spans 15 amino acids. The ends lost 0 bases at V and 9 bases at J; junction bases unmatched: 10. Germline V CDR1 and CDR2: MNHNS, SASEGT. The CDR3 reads CASSEARQGAALQYF. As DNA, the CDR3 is TGTGCCAGCAGTGAAGCGCGGCAGGGGGCGGCTTTGCAGTACTTC.

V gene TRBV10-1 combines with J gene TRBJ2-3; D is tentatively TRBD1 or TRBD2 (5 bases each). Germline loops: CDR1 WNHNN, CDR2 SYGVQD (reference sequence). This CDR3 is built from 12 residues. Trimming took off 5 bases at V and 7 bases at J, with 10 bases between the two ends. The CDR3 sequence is CASSPGSNTQYF. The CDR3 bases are TGCGCCAGCAGTCCAGGGAGCAATACGCAGTATTTT.

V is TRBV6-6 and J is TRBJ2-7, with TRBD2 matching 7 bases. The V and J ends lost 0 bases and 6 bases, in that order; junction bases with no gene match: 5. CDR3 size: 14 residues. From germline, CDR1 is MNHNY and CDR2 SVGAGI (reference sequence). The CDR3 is CASSYSTREAEQYF. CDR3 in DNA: TGTGCCAGCAGTTACTCGACCCGGGAGGCCGAGCAGTACTTC.

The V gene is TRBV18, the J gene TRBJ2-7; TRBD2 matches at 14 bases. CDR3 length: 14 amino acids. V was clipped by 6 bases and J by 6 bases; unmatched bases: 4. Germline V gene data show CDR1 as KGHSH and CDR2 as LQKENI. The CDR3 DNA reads TGTGCCAGCTCGCCGGGACTAGCGGGAGTCGAGCAGTACTTC. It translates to CASSPGLAGVEQYF.

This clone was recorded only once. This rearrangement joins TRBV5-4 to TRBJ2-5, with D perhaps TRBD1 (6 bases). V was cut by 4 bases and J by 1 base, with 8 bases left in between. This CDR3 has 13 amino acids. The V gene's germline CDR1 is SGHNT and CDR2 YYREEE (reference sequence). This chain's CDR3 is CASSRTAQETQYF. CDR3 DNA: TGTGCCAGCAGCCGGACAGCCCAAGAGACCCAGTACTTC.

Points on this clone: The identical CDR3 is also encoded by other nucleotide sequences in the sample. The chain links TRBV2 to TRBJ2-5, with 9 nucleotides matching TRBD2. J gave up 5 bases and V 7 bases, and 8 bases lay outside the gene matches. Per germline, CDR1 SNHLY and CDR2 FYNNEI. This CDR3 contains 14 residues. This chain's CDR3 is CASTGREGGETQYF. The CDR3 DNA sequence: TGTGCCAGCACGGGGCGGGAGGGGGGTGAGACCCAGTACTTC.

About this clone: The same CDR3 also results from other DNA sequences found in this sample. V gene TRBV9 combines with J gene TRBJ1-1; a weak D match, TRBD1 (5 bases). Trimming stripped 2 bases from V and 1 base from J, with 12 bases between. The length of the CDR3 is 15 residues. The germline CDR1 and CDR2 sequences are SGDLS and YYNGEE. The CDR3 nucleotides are TGTGCCAGCAGCGTGCAGGGTTCGGGGAACACTGAAGCTTTCTTT. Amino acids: CASSVQGSGNTEAFF.

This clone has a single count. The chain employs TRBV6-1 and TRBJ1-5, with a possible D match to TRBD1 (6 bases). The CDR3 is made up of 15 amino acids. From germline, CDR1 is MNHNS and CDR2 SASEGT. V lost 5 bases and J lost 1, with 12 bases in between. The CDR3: CASSLDRWSNQPQHF. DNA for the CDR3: TGTGCCAGCAGTCTAGACAGGTGGAGCAATCAGCCCCAGCATTTT.

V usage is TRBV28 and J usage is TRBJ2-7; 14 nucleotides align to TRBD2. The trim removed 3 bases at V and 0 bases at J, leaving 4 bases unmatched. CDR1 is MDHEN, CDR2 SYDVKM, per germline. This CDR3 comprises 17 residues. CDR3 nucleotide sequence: TGTGCCAGCAGTTTCTGGGGACTAGCGGGGGTCTCCTACGAGCAGTACTTC. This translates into CASSFWGLAGVSYEQYF.

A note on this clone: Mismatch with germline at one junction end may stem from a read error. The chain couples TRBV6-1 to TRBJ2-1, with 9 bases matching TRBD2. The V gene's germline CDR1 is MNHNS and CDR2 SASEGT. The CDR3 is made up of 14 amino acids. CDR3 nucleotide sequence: TGTGCCAGCAGTGGGCTAGCGGGGCGGGGTTTCGGGATCTTC. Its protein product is CASSGLAGRGFGIF.

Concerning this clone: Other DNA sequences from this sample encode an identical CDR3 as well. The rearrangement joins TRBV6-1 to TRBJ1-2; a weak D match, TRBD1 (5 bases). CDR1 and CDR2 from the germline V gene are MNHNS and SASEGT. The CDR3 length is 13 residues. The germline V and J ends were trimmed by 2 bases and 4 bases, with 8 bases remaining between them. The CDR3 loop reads CASSEQGSYGYTF. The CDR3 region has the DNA TGTGCCAGCAGTGAACAGGGCTCCTATGGCTACACCTTC.

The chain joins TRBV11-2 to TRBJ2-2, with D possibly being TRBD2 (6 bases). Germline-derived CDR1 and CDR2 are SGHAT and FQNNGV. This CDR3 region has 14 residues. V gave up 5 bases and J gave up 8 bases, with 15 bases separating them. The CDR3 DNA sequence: TGTGCCAGCAGCCCTTTGGTAGCGGTTGGGGAGCTGTTTTTT. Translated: CASSPLVAVGELFF.